Reported below is one TCR beta chain. Antigen specificity is unknown. The CDR3 is 15 amino acids. V lost 5 bases and J 5 bases, leaving 18 bases between the germline ends. In germline, CDR1 is SEHNR, CDR2 FQNEAQ (reference sequence). These data belong to a study of T cell repertoires in cytomegalovirus infection. Study summary: CMV infection plus the matching HLA type was flagged by public TCR beta signatures. Study-wide results and limits: CMV carriers with the relevant HLA were identified by cumulative public TCR beta family frequency. HLA-C-restricted CMV-specific TCR beta clonotypes were dominant in the ex vivo response.

TCRdb processed the reads anew with MiXCR; each CDR3 protein has one entry. The table includes more than 400,000 distinct CDR3 sequences, about 26% detected once. J is TRBJ1-2 and V is TRBV7-9; the D gene is possibly TRBD1 (6 bases). Sequenced: PBMCs. The TCR originated in a human donor in good health (CMV status not recorded). Some clones in this sample may be carry-over from other donors' samples. The CDR3 nucleotides read TGTGCCAGCAGCGCCAAGACAGGTTTCGAATATGGCTACACCTTC. The encoded protein is CASSAKTGFEYGYTF. The entire variable domain, with the rest obtained from reference TRBV7-9 and TRBJ1-2, is as follows: DTGVSQNPRHKITKRGQNVTFRCDPISEHNRLYWYRQTLGQGPEFLTYFQNEAQLEKSRLLSDRFSAERPKGSFSTLEIQRTEQGDSAMYLCASSAKTGFEYGYTFGSGTRLTVV.